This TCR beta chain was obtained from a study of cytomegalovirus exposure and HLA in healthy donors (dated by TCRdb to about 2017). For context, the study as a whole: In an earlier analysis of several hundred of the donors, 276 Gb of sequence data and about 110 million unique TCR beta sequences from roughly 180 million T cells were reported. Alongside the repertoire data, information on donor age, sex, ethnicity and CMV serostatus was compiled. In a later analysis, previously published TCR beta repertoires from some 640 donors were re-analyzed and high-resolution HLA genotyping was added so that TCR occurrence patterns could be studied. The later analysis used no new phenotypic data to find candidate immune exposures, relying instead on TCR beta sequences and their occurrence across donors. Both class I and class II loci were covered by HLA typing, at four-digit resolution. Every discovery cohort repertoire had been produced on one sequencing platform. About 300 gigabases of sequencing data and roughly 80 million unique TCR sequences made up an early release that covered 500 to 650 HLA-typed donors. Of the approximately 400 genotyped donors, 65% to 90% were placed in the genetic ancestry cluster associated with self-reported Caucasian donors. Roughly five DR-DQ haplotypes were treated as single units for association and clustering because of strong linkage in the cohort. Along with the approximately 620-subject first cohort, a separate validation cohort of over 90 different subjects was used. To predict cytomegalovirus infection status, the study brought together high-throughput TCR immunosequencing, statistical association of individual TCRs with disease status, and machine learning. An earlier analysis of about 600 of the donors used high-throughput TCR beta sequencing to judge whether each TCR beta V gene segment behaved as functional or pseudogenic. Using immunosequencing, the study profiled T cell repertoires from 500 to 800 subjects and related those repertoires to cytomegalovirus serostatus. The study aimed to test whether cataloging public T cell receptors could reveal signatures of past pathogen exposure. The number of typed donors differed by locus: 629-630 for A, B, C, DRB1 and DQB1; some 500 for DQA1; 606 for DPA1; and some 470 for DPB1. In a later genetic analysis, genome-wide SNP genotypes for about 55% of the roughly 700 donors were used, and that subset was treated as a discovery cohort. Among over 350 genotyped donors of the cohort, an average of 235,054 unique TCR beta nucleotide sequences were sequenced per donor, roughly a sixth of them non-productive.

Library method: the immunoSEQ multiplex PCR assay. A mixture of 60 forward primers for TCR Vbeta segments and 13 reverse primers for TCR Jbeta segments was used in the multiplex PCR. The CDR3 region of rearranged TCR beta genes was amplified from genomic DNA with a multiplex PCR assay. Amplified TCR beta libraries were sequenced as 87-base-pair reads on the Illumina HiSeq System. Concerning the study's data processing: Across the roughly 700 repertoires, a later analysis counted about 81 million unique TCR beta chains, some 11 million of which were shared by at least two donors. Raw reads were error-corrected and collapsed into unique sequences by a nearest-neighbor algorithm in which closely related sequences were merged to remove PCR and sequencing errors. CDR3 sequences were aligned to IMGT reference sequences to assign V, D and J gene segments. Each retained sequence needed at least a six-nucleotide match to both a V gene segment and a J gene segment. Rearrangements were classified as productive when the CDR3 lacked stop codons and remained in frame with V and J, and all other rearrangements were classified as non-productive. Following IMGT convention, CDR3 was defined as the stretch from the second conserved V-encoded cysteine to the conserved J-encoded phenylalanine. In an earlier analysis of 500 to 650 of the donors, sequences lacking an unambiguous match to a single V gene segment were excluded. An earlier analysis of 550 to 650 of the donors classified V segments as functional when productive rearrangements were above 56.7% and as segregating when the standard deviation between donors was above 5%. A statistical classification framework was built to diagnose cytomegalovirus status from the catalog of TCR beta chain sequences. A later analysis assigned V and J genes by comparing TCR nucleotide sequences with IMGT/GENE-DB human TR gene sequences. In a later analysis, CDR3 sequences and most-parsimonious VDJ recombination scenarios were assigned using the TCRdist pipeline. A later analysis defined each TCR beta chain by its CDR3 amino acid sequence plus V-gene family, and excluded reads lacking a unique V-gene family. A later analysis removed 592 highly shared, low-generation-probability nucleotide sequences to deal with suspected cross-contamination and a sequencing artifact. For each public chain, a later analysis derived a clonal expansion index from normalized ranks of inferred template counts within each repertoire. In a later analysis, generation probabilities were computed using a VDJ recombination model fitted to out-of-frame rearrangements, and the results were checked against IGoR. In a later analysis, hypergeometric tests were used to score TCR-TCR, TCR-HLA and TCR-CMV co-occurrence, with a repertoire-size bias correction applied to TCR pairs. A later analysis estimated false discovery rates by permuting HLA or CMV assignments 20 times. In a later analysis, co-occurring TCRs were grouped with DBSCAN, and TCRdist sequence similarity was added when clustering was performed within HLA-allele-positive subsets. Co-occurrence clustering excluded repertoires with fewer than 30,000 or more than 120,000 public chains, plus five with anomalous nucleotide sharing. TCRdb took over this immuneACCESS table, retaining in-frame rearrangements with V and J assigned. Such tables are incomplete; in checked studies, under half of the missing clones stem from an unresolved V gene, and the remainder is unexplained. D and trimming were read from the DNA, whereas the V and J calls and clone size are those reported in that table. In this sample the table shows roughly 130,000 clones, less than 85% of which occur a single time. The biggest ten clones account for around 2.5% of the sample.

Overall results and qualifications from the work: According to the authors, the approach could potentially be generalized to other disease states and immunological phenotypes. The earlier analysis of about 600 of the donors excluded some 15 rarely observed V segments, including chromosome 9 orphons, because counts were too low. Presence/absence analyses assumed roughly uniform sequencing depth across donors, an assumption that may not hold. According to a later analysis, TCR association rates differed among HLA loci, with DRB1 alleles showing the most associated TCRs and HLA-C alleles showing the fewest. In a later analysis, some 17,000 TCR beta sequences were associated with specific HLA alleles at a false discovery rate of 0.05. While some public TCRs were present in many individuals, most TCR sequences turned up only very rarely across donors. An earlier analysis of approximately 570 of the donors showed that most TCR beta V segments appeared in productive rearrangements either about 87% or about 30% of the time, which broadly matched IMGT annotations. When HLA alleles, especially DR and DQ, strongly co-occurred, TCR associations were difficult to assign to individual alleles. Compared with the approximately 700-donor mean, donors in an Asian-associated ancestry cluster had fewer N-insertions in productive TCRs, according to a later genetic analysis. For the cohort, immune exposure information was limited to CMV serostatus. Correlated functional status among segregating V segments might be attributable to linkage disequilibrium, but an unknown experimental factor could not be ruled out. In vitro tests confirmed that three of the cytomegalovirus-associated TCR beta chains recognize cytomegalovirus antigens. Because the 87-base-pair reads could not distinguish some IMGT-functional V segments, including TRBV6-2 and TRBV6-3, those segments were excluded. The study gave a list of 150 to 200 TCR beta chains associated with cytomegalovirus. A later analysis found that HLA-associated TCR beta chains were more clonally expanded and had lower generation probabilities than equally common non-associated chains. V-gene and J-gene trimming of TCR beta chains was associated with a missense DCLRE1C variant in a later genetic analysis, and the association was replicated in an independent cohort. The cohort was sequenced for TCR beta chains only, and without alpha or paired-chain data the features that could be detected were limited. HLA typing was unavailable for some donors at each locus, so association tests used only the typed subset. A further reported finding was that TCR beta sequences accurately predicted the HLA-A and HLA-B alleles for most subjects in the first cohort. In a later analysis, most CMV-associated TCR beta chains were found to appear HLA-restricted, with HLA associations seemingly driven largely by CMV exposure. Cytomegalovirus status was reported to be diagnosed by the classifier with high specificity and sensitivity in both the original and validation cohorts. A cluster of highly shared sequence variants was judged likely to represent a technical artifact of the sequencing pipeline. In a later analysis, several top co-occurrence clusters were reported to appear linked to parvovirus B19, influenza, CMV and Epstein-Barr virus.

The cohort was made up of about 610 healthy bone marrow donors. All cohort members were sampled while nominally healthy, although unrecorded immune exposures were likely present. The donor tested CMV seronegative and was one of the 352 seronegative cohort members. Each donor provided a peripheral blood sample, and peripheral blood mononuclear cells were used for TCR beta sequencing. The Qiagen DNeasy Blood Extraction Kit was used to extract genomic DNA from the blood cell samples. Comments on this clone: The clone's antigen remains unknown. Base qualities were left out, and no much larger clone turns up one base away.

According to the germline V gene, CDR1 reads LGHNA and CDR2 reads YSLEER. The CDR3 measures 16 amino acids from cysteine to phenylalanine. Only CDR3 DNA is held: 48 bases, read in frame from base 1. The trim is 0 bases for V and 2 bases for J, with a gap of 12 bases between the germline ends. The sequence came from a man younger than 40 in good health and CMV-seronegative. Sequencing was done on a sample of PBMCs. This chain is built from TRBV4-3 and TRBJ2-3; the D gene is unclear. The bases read TGCGCCAGCAGCCAAGAGGCTAGACCCCTCACAGATACGCAGTATTTT. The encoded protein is CASSQEARPLTDTQYF.